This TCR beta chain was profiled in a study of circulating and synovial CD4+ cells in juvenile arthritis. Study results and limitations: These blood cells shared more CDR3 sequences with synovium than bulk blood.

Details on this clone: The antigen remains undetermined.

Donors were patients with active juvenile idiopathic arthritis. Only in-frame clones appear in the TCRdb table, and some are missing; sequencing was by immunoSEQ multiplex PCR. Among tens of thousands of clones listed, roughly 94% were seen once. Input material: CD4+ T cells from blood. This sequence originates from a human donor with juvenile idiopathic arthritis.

CDR3 region: CASSPAGHTYQETQYF. The DNA of the CDR3 is TGTGCCAGCAGCCCGGCCGGACATACGTACCAAGAGACCCAGTACTTC. The gene calls are TRBV11-2 and TRBJ2-5; a possible D gene is TRBD1 (5 bases). Between the trimmed V and J ends, which lost 5 bases and 0 bases, there was a span of 16 bases. The CDR3 is 16 residues long. Germline V CDR1 and CDR2: SGHAT, FQNNGV.